One and the same sample provided the 14 T cell receptor beta chains below, sequenced in a study of blood T cell repertoires in COVID-19. Profiled with immunoSEQ multiplex PCR; TCRdb holds only in-frame clones, not every one. This sample has about 110,000 clones; about four fifths occur once, and the top ten carry 4% to 5.5%. Material for sequencing was peripheral blood. The source of these receptors is a human donor in a cohort sampled during active COVID-19.

This chain joins TRBV21-1 and TRBJ2-5; the table's D call TRBD2 went unverified against the DNA. TRBV21-1 has pseudogene status. This CDR3 is built from 16 residues. The chain's CDR3 is CASSSRGREKVETQYF. In DNA form, the CDR3 reads TGTGCCAGCAGCTCGCGTGGGCGGGAGAAGGTAGAGACCCAGTACTTC.

This chain uses TRBV5-1 with TRBJ2-5, with D maybe TRBD2 (6 bases). CDR1 is SGHRS and CDR2 is YFSETQ in the germline V gene. The CDR3 is 15 amino acids. V shed 6 bases and J shed 2 bases, with 17 bases lying between them. CDR3 DNA sequence: TGCGCCAGCACTTTTGGCGGGACGGATCAAGAGACCCAGTACTTC. Translation gives CASTFGGTDQETQYF.

V is TRBV5-1 and J is TRBJ1-1; TRBD1 matches at 9 bases. Germline V lookup: CDR1 SGHRS, CDR2 YFSETQ. Trimming cost V 0 bases and J 1 base; bases outside gene matches: 7. This CDR3 has 17 amino acids. The CDR3 bases are TGCGCCAGCAGCTTGGCCCCGGGACAGGGTCAGAACACTGAAGCTTTCTTT. Its translation is CASSLAPGQGQNTEAFF.

This sequence joins TRBV2 and TRBJ2-7; a possible D gene is TRBD1 (6 bases). The CDR3 is 15 amino acids. CDR1 and CDR2 from the germline V gene are SNHLY and FYNNEI. The V and J ends lost 6 bases and 2 bases respectively, with 17 bases between them. CDR3 in amino acids: CASSARTAITYEQYF. CDR3 nucleotides: TGTGCCAGCAGCGCCCGGACAGCGATCACCTACGAGCAGTACTTC.

The chain combines TRBV5-3 with TRBJ2-1; 9 positions match TRBD2. TRBV5-3 is identified as an open reading frame with a role that is uncertain. The length of the CDR3 is 17 residues. The trim removed 0 bases at V and 9 bases at J, leaving 13 bases unmatched. CDR3 loop: CARSLEAGGPQEGEQFF. The CDR3 nucleotides are TGTGCCAGAAGCTTGGAAGCGGGAGGCCCCCAGGAGGGTGAGCAGTTCTTC.

The gene calls are TRBV6-2 or TRBV6-3 and TRBJ1-1, with 7 bases aligning to TRBD1. This CDR3 has 13 amino acids. V was clipped by 2 bases and J by 9 bases; unmatched bases: 6. The germline V gene encodes CDR1 MNHEY and CDR2 SVGEGT. Here the CDR3 reads CASSYTGEAQAFF. DNA for the CDR3: TGTGCCAGCAGTTACACAGGGGAGGCTCAAGCTTTCTTT.

This rearrangement joins TRBV7-9 to TRBJ1-2, with D maybe TRBD1 (6 bases). Germline V lookup: CDR1 SEHNR, CDR2 FQNEAQ (reference sequence). V was shortened by 2 bases and J by 2 bases, with 6 bases between the two germline ends. The CDR3 spans 13 residues. This CDR3 is CASSLRGNYGYTF. CDR3 DNA sequence: TGTGCCAGCAGCTTAAGGGGGAACTATGGCTACACCTTC.

The chain employs TRBV30 and TRBJ1-1; 7 nucleotides align to TRBD1. V shed 5 bases, J shed 1 base, and the junction held 1 base outside the gene matches. The germline CDR1 and CDR2 sequences are GTSNPN and SVGIG (reference sequence). This CDR3 region has 12 residues. The CDR3 spells CAWGQENTEAFF. The CDR3 region has the DNA TGTGCCTGGGGACAGGAGAACACTGAAGCTTTCTTT.

The V gene is TRBV6-6, the J gene TRBJ2-7; D is perhaps TRBD1 (5 bases). The CDR3 contains 13 residues. Germline CDR1 is MNHNY and CDR2 is SVGAGI (reference sequence). V was clipped by 4 bases and J by 2 bases, with 9 bases between them. In DNA form, the CDR3 reads TGTGCCAGCAGTTCGGGCAGGGCCTACGAGCAGTACTTC. Translated: CASSSGRAYEQYF.

V usage is TRBV4-3 and J usage is TRBJ2-7; perhaps TRBD2 as D (5 bases). Trimming removed 4 bases at V and 0 bases at J, with 10 bases between. The V gene's germline CDR1 is LGHNA and CDR2 YSLEER. The CDR3 has 14 residues. As DNA, the CDR3 is TGCGCCAGCAGCCGGGGAGACTCCTCCTACGAGCAGTACTTC. Its translation is CASSRGDSSYEQYF.

The J gene is TRBJ1-4, the V gene TRBV19; no definite D call. The V gene lost 1 base and the J gene lost 2 bases, with 8 bases spanning the gap. This CDR3 region has 15 residues. Per germline, CDR1 LNHDA and CDR2 SQIVND (reference sequence). CDR3 coding DNA: TGTGCCAGTAGTATAGTGGGCGATACTAATGAAAAACTGTTTTTT. Translated: CASSIVGDTNEKLFF.

The chain has TRBV7-2 and TRBJ2-3, with TRBD2 as a possible D gene (6 bases). Trimming removed 5 bases at V and 4 bases at J, with 13 bases between. CDR1 SGHTA and CDR2 FQGNSA come from the germline V gene. CDR3 length equals 14 residues. The CDR3 is CASSRWGDPDTQYF. The CDR3 region has the DNA TGTGCCAGCAGCCGTTGGGGGGACCCAGATACGCAGTATTTT.

The chain links TRBV27 to TRBJ1-5; D is perhaps TRBD1 (6 bases). CDR3 length: 13 amino acids. V lost 4 bases to trimming and J lost 7 bases, with 11 bases between them. CDR1 is MNHEY, CDR2 SMNVEV, per germline (reference sequence). The CDR3 here is CASSSRGGQPQHF. CDR3 DNA: TGTGCCAGCAGTTCCAGGGGTGGGCAGCCCCAGCATTTT.

The rearrangement links TRBV5-6 to TRBJ2-7, with a tentative D call TRBD1 (6 bases). The CDR3 has 14 residues. From germline, CDR1 is SGHDT and CDR2 YYEEEE. V was cut by 3 bases and J by 2 bases, with 12 bases left in between. CDR3 sequence reads: CASSSTGQPYEQYV. In DNA, the CDR3 is TGTGCCAGCAGCTCAACGGGACAACCCTACGAGCAGTACGTC.